The 2 T cell receptor beta chains below all came from one sample that was sequenced in a study of blood T cell repertoires in COVID-19. TCRdb's copy holds only in-frame clones and misses some; the assay was immunoSEQ multiplex PCR. The table records about 270,000 clones, about 84% of them present only once. Sequences were obtained from peripheral blood. These receptors all come from a woman of 80 years or more with COVID-19, enrolled during active disease.

The CDR3, as DNA: TGCGCCAGCAGCTTCTCGGCAGCCCCAGGCAATGAGCAGTTCTTC. Encoded protein: CASSFSAAPGNEQFF. The chain recombines TRBV5-1 with TRBJ2-1; unclear D gene. V was trimmed by 2 bases and J by 6 bases, leaving 15 bases between them. Germline CDR1 is SGHRS and CDR2 is YFSETQ. This CDR3 is 15 amino acids long.

Only one count was recorded for this clone. V and J are TRBV19 and TRBJ1-5; the D gene is possibly TRBD1 (6 bases). Germline values: CDR1 LNHDA, CDR2 SQIVND (reference sequence). The CDR3 sequence is 14 residues long. With 8 bases removed from V and 0 bases from J, the gap between germline ends came to 11 bases. CDR3: CASSRGNSNQPQHF. For the CDR3, the DNA is TGTGCCAGTTCCAGGGGTAATAGCAATCAGCCCCAGCATTTT.